This TCR beta chain is from a study of identifying expanded T cells in peripheral blood (dated by TCRdb to between 2018 and 2021). General notes on the study: Technical replicates were generated by sequencing separate aliquots of the same genomic DNA pool, and four replicates were compared pairwise. The full study reports these points: The beta-binomial model significantly reduced the number of clones called differentially abundant and the false-positive rate across all healthy-donor time intervals. Across all healthy donors, variance in clone template counts between roughly two-week samples was found to increase significantly with total template count. It was expected by the authors that biological variance in healthy repertoires might increase further over much longer intervals, such as months to years. The binomial model flagged approximately 1.2 differentially abundant clones between technical replicates but 15 to 17 over around two weeks and roughly 19 over around four weeks.

Comments on this clone: The antigen it recognizes is unknown. Within one base of it there is no much larger clone, and no base qualities were kept.

TCRbeta CDR3 regions were profiled by bias-controlled multiplex PCR amplification of genomic DNA with the immunoSEQ Assay. As for the original processing: The absolute abundance of each unique TCRbeta CDR3 region was quantified after sequences were collapsed and filtered. Two models were used to test differential abundance: a binomial model (Fisher-equivalent) and a beta-binomial model that adds time-dependent variance fitted from healthy donors. Any clone with fewer than 5 combined templates was excluded, and a clone was called differentially abundant if its Benjamini-Hochberg FDR was below 0.01. The form v = (b*log(k)+a)^2 was used to model beta-binomial variance as a function of total template count across the two samples. TCRdb retrieved this table from immuneACCESS and kept in-frame rearrangements only. Not all clones are present; in checked studies, unresolved V genes account for under half, and no reason is known for the remainder. Clone size and V and J calls were adopted from that table, with D and trimming inferred from the DNA. Within this sample are around 100,000 clones, with around nine tenths of them counted one time only. 15% to 20% of the sample belongs to the ten largest clones.

The CDR3, from cysteine to phenylalanine, totals 15 residues. Only the CDR3 DNA is retained, 45 bases long and in frame from the first base. V drops 4 bases and J drops 3 bases, leaving 17 bases in between. In the germline V gene, CDR1 corresponds to SGHRS and CDR2 to YFSETQ. During the collection period, no infections or other immune events were recorded for the healthy donors. Blood repertoires from healthy donors were used as a training cohort for calibrating time-dependent variance in a beta-binomial model of differential abundance of T-cell clones. There were roughly 10 healthy donors in the training cohort, of whom 3 were female and 7 were male. Donor ages ranged from 29 to 64 years, with an average of about 44 years. Obtained from a commercial supplier, whole blood was collected from each healthy donor at three time points set two to three weeks apart. For immunosequencing, genomic DNA was extracted from whole blood that had not been sorted.

This TCR derives from a person between 18 and 75 years old in good health. Sequenced: blood. This receptor chain uses TRBV5-1 and TRBJ2-7; TRBD1 is perhaps the D gene, given 6 matching bases. The CDR3 protein: CASSGDWGPHYEQYF. The DNA sequence is TGCGCCAGCAGCGGGGATTGGGGGCCCCACTACGAGCAGTACTTC.